This T cell receptor (beta chain) appears in the sequencing data of a study of cytomegalovirus exposure and HLA in healthy donors. This PCR relied on a set of 60 Vbeta primers and 13 Jbeta primers. TCRdb's copy holds only in-frame clones and misses some; the assay was immunoSEQ multiplex PCR. This sample contains approximately 110,000 clones. The CDR3 totals 13 residues. From germline, CDR1 is SGHTA and CDR2 FQGNSA. Trimming removed 4 bases from V and 0 bases from J, with 6 bases in between. The sequence was obtained from a man aged 35 to 55 in good health and CMV-seronegative. This chain joins TRBV7-2 and TRBJ1-1; no clear D. Sequencing used PBMCs. The CDR3 DNA is TGTGCCAGCAGCTCTCAGGTGAACACTGAAGCTTTCTTT. It is translated as CASSSQVNTEAFF.